These 26 T cell receptor beta chains were sequenced from one sample in a study of identical twins. Using its own MiXCR run on the 5' RACE reads, TCRdb lists one record per CDR3 protein. Here the sample spans under 500,000 distinct CDR3 sequences, roughly 13% being singletons. A further study also used this sample, focusing on yellow fever vaccine responses in identical twins.

The sequenced material came from CD4+ T cells sorted from blood. The receptors shown here come from a young woman in good health.

In the case of this clonotype: A junction end diverges from the germline sequence, so it may reflect a read error. The chain recombines TRBV3-1 with TRBJ2-1, with 7 bases matching TRBD2. The CDR3 is made up of 16 amino acids. The germline V gene encodes CDR1 LGHDT and CDR2 YNNKEL (reference sequence). CDR3 amino acids: CASRQGTTSSYNEQFF. Here the CDR3 DNA reads TGTGCCAGCAGACAAGGGACTACCAGCTCCTACAATGAGCAGTTCTTC.

This clonotype was seen only a few times. The rearrangement joins TRBV9 to TRBJ2-3; 9 bases align to TRBD2. Germline CDR1 SGDLS, CDR2 YYNGEE. The CDR3 length is 16 residues. With V trimmed by 0 bases and J by 5 bases, 7 bases remained unmatched. The CDR3 nucleotides are TGTGCCAGCAGCGTAGTTGGTAGCGGGAGAGGAGATACGCAGTATTTT. Residues: CASSVVGSGRGDTQYF.

This clonotype appeared a few times. The rearrangement joins TRBV29-1 to TRBJ2-5; maybe TRBD2 (6 bases). CDR3 length equals 13 residues. V lost 4 bases and J lost 2, with 11 bases in between. Per the germline V gene, CDR1 is SQVTM and CDR2 is ANQGSEA. CDR3 nucleotide sequence: TGCAGCGTTGTGCGGGGTTCTCAAGAGACCCAGTACTTC. Its translation: CSVVRGSQETQYF.

This clonotype was seen a handful of times. The gene calls are TRBV7-2 and TRBJ2-1, with D possibly matching TRBD1 (5 bases). V was pared by 1 base and J by 10 bases, with 11 bases between. This CDR3 is 13 amino acids long. Germline lookup yields CDR1 SGHTA and CDR2 FQGNSA. The CDR3 is CASSLGPGMEQFF. CDR3 sequence (DNA): TGTGCCAGCAGCTTAGGGCCAGGGATGGAGCAGTTCTTC.

This clonotype was observed a handful of times. V usage is TRBV12-3 or TRBV12-4 and J usage is TRBJ1-3; perhaps TRBD1 as D (6 bases). There are 14 residues in the CDR3. V lost 5 bases, J lost 2 bases, and 10 bases lay in between. In DNA, the CDR3 is TGTGCCAGCAGTCGGGGGGGGCCTGGAAACACCATATATTTT. Its protein product is CASSRGGPGNTIYF.

V usage is TRBV12-3 or TRBV12-4 and J usage is TRBJ2-1; TRBD2 matches 13 bases. Losses at the gene ends were 1 base for V and 6 bases for J; bases not matched to a gene: 3. The CDR3 has 16 residues. The CDR3 nucleotides read TGTGCCAGCAGTTTAGGGACTAGCGGGAGTGGCAATGAGCAGTTCTTC. It translates to CASSLGTSGSGNEQFF.

The chain carries TRBV12-3 or TRBV12-4 and TRBJ2-3; 9 bases line up with TRBD2. The V and J ends lost 5 bases and 1 base, in that order; junction bases with no gene match: 4. The CDR3 is made up of 15 amino acids. CDR3 in DNA: TGTGCCAGCAGTCTCATAGCGGGGGGCACAGATACGCAGTATTTT. Translation: CASSLIAGGTDTQYF.

This clonotype appeared a few times. V usage is TRBV9 and J usage is TRBJ2-3; D perhaps matches TRBD1 (5 bases). The V and J ends lost 3 bases and 3 bases respectively, with 11 bases between them. This CDR3 comprises 14 residues. The germline V gene has CDR1 SGDLS and CDR2 YYNGEE. CDR3: CASSGGRWTDTQYF. In DNA form, the CDR3 reads TGTGCCAGCAGCGGGGGCCGATGGACAGATACGCAGTATTTT.

This clonotype was found many times. This chain connects TRBV14 to TRBJ1-4; D might be TRBD1 (5 bases). Trimming cost V 3 bases and J 5 bases, with 16 bases left between them. Germline CDR1 and CDR2: SGHDN and FVKESK. The CDR3 is 16 residues long. The CDR3 sequence: CASSQATGTPNEKLFF. In DNA form, the CDR3 reads TGTGCCAGCAGCCAGGCTACCGGGACGCCGAATGAAAAACTGTTTTTT.

The chain links TRBV6-5 to TRBJ1-1; weak D call: TRBD1 (5 bases). The CDR3 covers 14 residues. Germline lookup yields CDR1 MNHEY and CDR2 SVGAGI. The V and J ends lost 2 bases and 4 bases respectively, with 11 bases between them. The CDR3: CASSYQDKGTEAFF. The DNA of the CDR3 is TGTGCCAGCAGTTACCAGGACAAAGGCACTGAAGCTTTCTTT.

This clonotype has a handful of counts. The chain uses TRBV20-1 and TRBJ2-5; 12 positions match TRBD2. This CDR3 has 14 amino acids. Germline values: CDR1 DFQATT, CDR2 SNEGSKA (reference sequence). The trim removed 5 bases at V and 4 bases at J, leaving 5 bases unmatched. The CDR3 protein is CSARLAGVGETQYF. CDR3 DNA sequence: TGCAGTGCTCGACTAGCGGGGGTCGGAGAGACCCAGTACTTC.

In DNA form, the CDR3 reads TGTGCCAGCAGTTTAATTAGCGGGGGGGCGGGGGAGCAGTTCTTC. It is translated as CASSLISGGAGEQFF. This chain joins TRBV12-3 or TRBV12-4 and TRBJ2-1, with 11 bases that match TRBD2. V shed 2 bases, J shed 10 bases, and the junction held 7 bases outside the gene matches. The CDR3 covers 15 residues.

This clonotype was picked up a small number of times. This rearrangement joins TRBV14 to TRBJ1-1; unclear D gene. The CDR3 sequence is 16 residues long. V was clipped by 1 base and J by 4 bases, with 16 bases between them. The V gene's germline CDR1 is SGHDN and CDR2 FVKESK. The CDR3 loop reads CASSQVNFGRVTEAFF. In nucleotides, the CDR3 is TGTGCCAGCAGCCAAGTCAACTTTGGGAGGGTCACTGAAGCTTTCTTT.

The gene calls are TRBV5-4 and TRBJ2-2; 9 bases are shared with TRBD1. Germline CDR1 reads SGHNT; CDR2 reads YYREEE (reference sequence). Germline trimming cut 0 bases from V and 5 bases from J; bases unmatched to any gene: 5. This CDR3 has 16 residues. DNA for the CDR3: TGTGCCAGCAGCTTGGGAGGGACAGGGCCTACCGGGGAGCTGTTTTTT. Amino acids: CASSLGGTGPTGELFF.

The chain combines TRBV11-1 with TRBJ2-7; TRBD2 agrees at 13 bases. Trimming at V came to 5 bases and at J to 2 bases, leaving 12 bases not matched to a gene. The CDR3 consists of 18 residues. In germline, CDR1 is SGHAT, CDR2 FQDESV (reference sequence). Written as DNA, the CDR3 is TGTGCCAGCAGCACCCGGCGACTAGCGGGAGGAGACACCTACGAGCAGTACTTC. Translating gives CASSTRRLAGGDTYEQYF.

This clonotype was recorded a few times. The V call is TRBV6-2 or TRBV6-3, the J call TRBJ2-3; no firm D call. The V gene lost 10 bases and the J gene lost 4 bases, with 12 bases spanning the gap. Germline CDR1 reads MNHEY; CDR2 reads SVGEGT. The length of the CDR3 is 12 residues. CDR3 amino acids: CAIKNFADTQYF. CDR3 nucleotides: TGTGCCATCAAAAACTTCGCAGATACGCAGTATTTT.

A few counts support this clonotype. J is TRBJ2-1 and V is TRBV9; D unclear. CDR1 SGDLS and CDR2 YYNGEE come from the germline V gene. Trimming removed 4 bases at V and 1 base at J, with 9 bases between. The CDR3 sequence is 14 residues long. Here the CDR3 reads CASSPRPSYNEQFF. The CDR3 DNA sequence: TGTGCCAGCAGCCCACGACCGTCCTACAATGAGCAGTTCTTC. Filled out from reference TRBV9 and TRBJ2-1, the complete variable domain reads DSGVTQTPKHLITATGQRVTLRCSPRSGDLSVYWYQQSLDQGLQFLIQYYNGEERAKGNILERFSAQQFPDLHSELNLSSLELGDSALYFCASSPRPSYNEQFFGPGTRLTVL.

The V call is TRBV11-2, the J call TRBJ2-6; no clear D. The CDR3 has 15 residues. Germline V CDR1 and CDR2: SGHAT, FQNNGV. Trimming stripped 10 bases from V and 1 base from J, with 14 bases between. CDR3: CATPPTVSGANVLTF. In DNA form, the CDR3 reads TGTGCCACCCCCCCTACAGTATCTGGGGCCAACGTCCTGACTTTC.

CDR3 DNA: TGTGCCAGCAGCCTTCAGATTCCAGGAGGCGAGCAGTACTTC. Protein product: CASSLQIPGGEQYF. The rearrangement joins TRBV28 to TRBJ2-7; a possible D gene is TRBD2 (5 bases). This CDR3 has 14 residues. V was cut by 6 bases and J by 6 bases, with 18 bases left in between. Germline V gene lookup returns CDR1 MDHEN and CDR2 SYDVKM.

This clonotype was detected a few times. This chain uses TRBV20-1 with TRBJ1-2; 10 positions match TRBD1. J gave up 8 bases and V 5 bases, and 14 bases lay outside the gene matches. The germline CDR1 and CDR2 sequences are DFQATT and SNEGSKA (reference sequence). This CDR3 spans 15 amino acids. The CDR3 DNA is TGCAGTGCTCTACGGAGGGACAGGGGTACTTACGGCTACACCTTC. This encodes CSALRRDRGTYGYTF.

This clonotype was observed a few times. J is TRBJ2-7 and V is TRBV12-3 or TRBV12-4; 8 nucleotides line up with TRBD2. The junction had 12 bases not matched to a gene; V was cut back by 5 bases and J by 3 bases. The CDR3 consists of 16 residues. The CDR3 sequence: CASSLLLSGSRYEQYF. In nucleotides, the CDR3 is TGTGCCAGCAGTCTTCTTTTAAGCGGGAGTCGCTACGAGCAGTACTTC.

The gene calls are TRBV14 and TRBJ2-5, with D perhaps being TRBD1 or TRBD2 (6 bases each). The CDR3 is 14 residues long. V dropped 4 bases and J dropped 6 bases, with 15 bases sitting between them. CDR1 is SGHDN and CDR2 is FVKESK in the germline V gene. CDR3: CASSPLGGGKTQYF. The DNA for the CDR3 is TGTGCCAGCAGCCCCCTGGGGGGCGGAAAGACCCAGTACTTC.

This clonotype turned up a few times. The J gene is TRBJ2-1, the V gene TRBV7-9; D not certain. There are 14 residues in the CDR3. V was clipped by 5 bases and J by 4 bases, with 12 bases between them. Per germline, CDR1 SEHNR and CDR2 FQNEAQ (reference sequence). Here the CDR3 DNA reads TGTGCCAGCAGCCTGAACGGAAGGTACAATGAGCAGTTCTTC. Protein product: CASSLNGRYNEQFF.

This clonotype was counted between two and nine times. The gene calls are TRBV30 and TRBJ1-1, with no clear D. Per the germline V gene, CDR1 is GTSNPN and CDR2 is SVGIG (reference sequence). Trimming took off 4 bases at V and 11 bases at J, with 11 bases between the two ends. This CDR3 has 10 residues. The CDR3 protein is CAWTRTAAFF. The CDR3 DNA reads as TGTGCCTGGACTCGGACGGCGGCTTTCTTT.

The chain carries TRBV20-1 and TRBJ2-3; 8 bases match TRBD1. Per germline, CDR1 DFQATT and CDR2 SNEGSKA (reference sequence). This CDR3 region has 17 residues. The trim removed 2 bases at V and 0 bases at J, leaving 10 bases unmatched. The CDR3 nucleotides read TGCAGTGCTAGACGGTCGGACAGGGCCCTTAGCACAGATACGCAGTATTTT. Translated: CSARRSDRALSTDTQYF.

Only a few counts were recorded for this clonotype. The V and J genes are TRBV6-1 and TRBJ2-3, with D unresolved. This CDR3 spans 14 amino acids. The V and J ends lost 8 bases and 2 bases respectively, with 14 bases between them. Per germline, CDR1 MNHNS and CDR2 SASEGT. The CDR3 DNA follows: TGTGCCAGCCTGAGGCGGAGAGCCACAGATACGCAGTATTTT. Translated: CASLRRRATDTQYF.